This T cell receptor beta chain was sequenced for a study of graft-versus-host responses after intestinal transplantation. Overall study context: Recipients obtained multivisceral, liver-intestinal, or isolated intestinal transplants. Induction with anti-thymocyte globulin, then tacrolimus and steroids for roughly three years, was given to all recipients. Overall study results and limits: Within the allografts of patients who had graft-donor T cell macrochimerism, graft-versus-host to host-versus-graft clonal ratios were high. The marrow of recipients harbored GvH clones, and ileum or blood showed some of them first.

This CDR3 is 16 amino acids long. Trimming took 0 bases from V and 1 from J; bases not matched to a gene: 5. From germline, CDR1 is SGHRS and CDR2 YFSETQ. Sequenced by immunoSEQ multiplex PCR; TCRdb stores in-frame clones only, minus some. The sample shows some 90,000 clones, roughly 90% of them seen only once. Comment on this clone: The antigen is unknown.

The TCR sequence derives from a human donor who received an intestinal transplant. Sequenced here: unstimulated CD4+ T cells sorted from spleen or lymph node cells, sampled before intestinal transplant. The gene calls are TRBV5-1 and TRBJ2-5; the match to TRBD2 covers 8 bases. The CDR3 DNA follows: TGCGCCAGCAGCTTGGATGGCGGGGGGATCCAAGAGACCCAGTACTTC. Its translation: CASSLDGGGIQETQYF.